This T cell receptor (beta chain) stems from a study of cytomegalovirus exposure and HLA in healthy donors. Study results and limitations: A later analysis reportedly identified an Asian-associated ancestry cluster as carrying fewer N-insertions than the approximately 640-donor mean.

This clone was seen a single time. Its antigen is undetermined. The CDR3 has 13 amino acids. Trimming took 0 bases from V and 11 from J, leaving 13 bases between them. Germline assignment: CDR1 LNHNV and CDR2 YYDKDF (reference sequence). Vbeta (60) and Jbeta (13) primers were used in the PCR. Here immunoSEQ multiplex PCR was the method, and the copy in TCRdb shows in-frame clones only, minus some. Here the sample spans about 120,000 clones, 79% being singletons. Sample: PBMCs. The clonotype originates from a man younger than 45 in good health and CMV-seropositive. V gene TRBV15 combines with J gene TRBJ1-1; possibly TRBD1 for D (5 bases). In DNA, the CDR3 is TGTGCCACCAGCAGAGATTTGCGGGGGGGGGCTTTCTTT. It specifies CATSRDLRGGAFF.